These T cell receptor beta chains were read from a single sample in a study of shared clonotypes between healthy human individuals. Here immunoSEQ multiplex PCR was the method, and the copy in TCRdb shows in-frame clones only, minus some. This sample has over a million clones, with about 96% found just once. Specimen: naive CD4+ T cells sorted from blood. Every receptor here comes from a man aged 25 to 40 in good health. Both conserved end residues are part of each CDR3. D genes are given only for firm matches. Rows give clone size only sometimes, using once, few, many, or a class for an expanded clone.

V gene: TRBV6-5; J gene: TRBJ2-5; D gene: TRBD1; clone size: NA; CDR3 DNA: TGTGCCAGCAGAAGGGGACAGGTTGCAGAGACCCAGTACTTC; CDR3 protein: CASRRGQVAETQYF
V gene: TRBV9; J gene: TRBJ2-1; D gene: TRBD2; clone size: once; CDR3 DNA: TGTGCCAGCAGCGTCAGCGGGACCTACAATGAGCAGTTCTTC; CDR3 protein: CASSVSGTYNEQFF
V gene: TRBV2; J gene: TRBJ1-1; D gene: TRBD1; clone size: once; CDR3 DNA: TGTGCCAGCCGCCTTCATACAGGGGGCACTGAAGCTTTCTTT; CDR3 protein: CASRLHTGGTEAFF
V gene: TRBV25-1; J gene: TRBJ2-1; D gene: NA; clone size: NA; CDR3 DNA: TGTGCCAGCAGTGAAATGAATGAGCAGTTCTTC; CDR3 protein: CASSEMNEQFF
V gene: TRBV5-4; J gene: TRBJ2-1; D gene: NA; clone size: NA; CDR3 DNA: TGTGCCAGCAGCTTGTCCAGCTCGAGCTCCTACAATGAGCAGTTCTTC; CDR3 protein: CASSLSSSSSYNEQFF
V gene: TRBV28; J gene: TRBJ1-1; D gene: TRBD1; clone size: NA; CDR3 DNA: TGTGCCAGCAGGACGGGACAGGGTTTTTCTCGAGCTTTCTTT; CDR3 protein: CASRTGQGFSRAFF
V gene: TRBV28; J gene: TRBJ2-7; D gene: TRBD1; clone size: NA; CDR3 DNA: TGTGCCAGCAGTGGAACAGGGGGCAGCGACTACGAGCAGTACTTC; CDR3 protein: CASSGTGGSDYEQYF
V gene: TRBV10-1; J gene: TRBJ2-2; D gene: NA; clone size: few; CDR3 DNA: TGCGCCAGCAGCGTTAGGTCCACCGGGGAGCTGTTTTTT; CDR3 protein: CASSVRSTGELFF
V gene: TRBV10-3; J gene: TRBJ2-3; D gene: TRBD2; clone size: once; CDR3 DNA: TGTGCCATCAGTGAGCAAGCGGGAGTTTCGGATACGCAGTATTTT; CDR3 protein: CAISEQAGVSDTQYF
V gene: TRBV28; J gene: TRBJ2-7; D gene: NA; clone size: NA; CDR3 DNA: TGTGCCAGCAGTACTAGTATCAAACTCGAGCAGTACTTC; CDR3 protein: CASSTSIKLEQYF
V gene: TRBV25-1; J gene: TRBJ1-4; D gene: NA; clone size: NA; CDR3 DNA: TGTGCCAGCAGTGAAAGACGTAATGAAAAACTGTTTTTT; CDR3 protein: CASSERRNEKLFF
V gene: TRBV12-2; J gene: TRBJ1-5; D gene: NA; clone size: NA; CDR3 DNA: TGTGCAAGTCGCTTAACGCCCGGGACAGGGAAATTGGAGCCCCAGCATTTT; CDR3 protein: CASRLTPGTGKLEPQHF
V gene: TRBV28; J gene: TRBJ1-4; D gene: TRBD1; clone size: NA; CDR3 DNA: TGTGCCAGCAAAACAGGGGGCGCACAAGTAAAACTGTTTTTT; CDR3 protein: CASKTGGAQVKLFF
V gene: TRBV30; J gene: TRBJ2-1; D gene: NA; clone size: NA; CDR3 DNA: TGTGCCTGGAGTGTAAAGGGGGGCCGAGCCCCCAATGAGCAGTTCTTC; CDR3 protein: CAWSVKGGRAPNEQFF
V gene: TRBV7-7; J gene: TRBJ2-1; D gene: TRBD1; clone size: NA; CDR3 DNA: TGTGCCAGCAGCTCGGCGGGACAGGGGGGGAGTGAGCAGTTCTTC; CDR3 protein: CASSSAGQGGSEQFF
V gene: TRBV20-1; J gene: TRBJ2-1; D gene: NA; clone size: NA; CDR3 DNA: TGCAGTGCCCGGGCAAATGAGCAGTTCTTC; CDR3 protein: CSARANEQFF
V gene: TRBV10-3; J gene: TRBJ2-7; D gene: NA; clone size: NA; CDR3 DNA: TGTGCCATCAGTGAGGGGGCCCTGCCTTCCTACGAGCAGTACTTC; CDR3 protein: CAISEGALPSYEQYF
V gene: TRBV10-3; J gene: TRBJ2-1; D gene: NA; clone size: NA; CDR3 DNA: TGTGCCATCAGTCCTGGGGGCAAAGACTCCTACAATGAGCAGTTCTTC; CDR3 protein: CAISPGGKDSYNEQFF
V gene: TRBV6-1; J gene: TRBJ2-7; D gene: NA; clone size: NA; CDR3 DNA: TGTGCCAGCAGTGAATTGTGGGGGGCCTACGGACAGTACTTC; CDR3 protein: CASSELWGAYGQYF
V gene: TRBV18; J gene: TRBJ1-3; D gene: NA; clone size: NA; CDR3 DNA: TGTGCCAGCTCACCACAGTGGACAGCCTCTGGAAACACCATATATTTT; CDR3 protein: CASSPQWTASGNTIYF
V gene: TRBV7-3; J gene: TRBJ2-1; D gene: TRBD2; clone size: NA; CDR3 DNA: TGTGCCAGCAGCTTCGGGACTAACAATGAGCAGTTCTTC; CDR3 protein: CASSFGTNNEQFF
V gene: TRBV5-1; J gene: TRBJ1-5; D gene: NA; clone size: NA; CDR3 DNA: TGCGCCAGCAGCTTGGAGGGGCCGGCTGAGCCCCAGCATTTT; CDR3 protein: CASSLEGPAEPQHF
V gene: TRBV5-4; J gene: TRBJ1-4; D gene: TRBD1; clone size: NA; CDR3 DNA: TGTGCCAGCAGCCCATCTTCCGCAGGGGGAAATGAAAAACTGTTTTTT; CDR3 protein: CASSPSSAGGNEKLFF
V gene: TRBV7-2; J gene: TRBJ2-7; D gene: NA; clone size: NA; CDR3 DNA: TGTGCCAGCAGCTTAGGAGGGCCCAGTCGCTACGAGCAGTACTTC; CDR3 protein: CASSLGGPSRYEQYF
V gene: TRBV7-2; J gene: TRBJ1-1; D gene: NA; clone size: NA; CDR3 DNA: TGTGCCAGCAGCCCCGGCCGGAAGGAAGCTTTCTTT; CDR3 protein: CASSPGRKEAFF
V gene: TRBV5-4; J gene: TRBJ2-7; D gene: NA; clone size: NA; CDR3 DNA: TGTGCCAGCAGCAAAGAGGGTACAGGGCCGGGGGTGGAGCAGTACTTC; CDR3 protein: CASSKEGTGPGVEQYF
V gene: TRBV5-1; J gene: TRBJ2-3; D gene: TRBD2; clone size: once; CDR3 DNA: TGCGCCAGCAGCTTGAATGGCGGGAGGGCCGAGGGAGATACGCAGTATTTT; CDR3 protein: CASSLNGGRAEGDTQYF
V gene: TRBV27; J gene: TRBJ2-5; D gene: TRBD2; clone size: once; CDR3 DNA: TGTGCCAGCAGTCCGCGGAGCGGGACCCCAAGAGAGACCCAGTACTTC; CDR3 protein: CASSPRSGTPRETQYF
V gene: TRBV9; J gene: TRBJ2-5; D gene: TRBD1; clone size: NA; CDR3 DNA: TGTGCCAGCAGCGGAGGACAGGGGGCAGCGGTGGCGTACCAAGAGACCCAGTACTTC; CDR3 protein: CASSGGQGAAVAYQETQYF
V gene: TRBV28; J gene: TRBJ2-3; D gene: TRBD2; clone size: NA; CDR3 DNA: TGTGCCAGCAGTTTAGTCCCACTAGCGGGAGGGTTCCCAGATACGCAGTATTTT; CDR3 protein: CASSLVPLAGGFPDTQYF
V gene: TRBV29-1; J gene: TRBJ1-2; D gene: NA; clone size: NA; CDR3 DNA: TGCAGCGTTGTAGGGGCAGATGGCTACACCTTC; CDR3 protein: CSVVGADGYTF